This note documents a single T cell receptor (beta chain) sequence. The repertoire was sequenced with immunoSEQ multiplex PCR; TCRdb's copy has only in-frame clones and lacks some. The sample shows fewer than 150,000 clones, 80% to 95% of them seen only once. V lost 3 bases and J lost 7; bases outside the gene matches: 3. Germline V lookup: CDR1 KGHSH, CDR2 LQKENI. The CDR3 totals 13 residues. This sample was included in a study of T cells after somatic rescue of genetic block. The material sequenced was peripheral blood mononuclear cells (PBMCs). The TCR comes from a young woman. V gene TRBV18 combines with J gene TRBJ1-1; the match to TRBD1 covers 9 bases. The CDR3 DNA sequence: TGTGCCAGCTCACCGTCGACAGGGGGTGAAGCTTTCTTT. This translates into CASSPSTGGEAFF.